This T cell receptor (beta chain) was sequenced during a study of cytomegalovirus exposure and HLA in healthy donors. The donors were members of the validation cohort comprising over a hundred subjects, separate from the approximately 630-subject first cohort. Here immunoSEQ multiplex PCR was the method, and the copy in TCRdb shows in-frame clones only, minus some. Of about 160,000 clones in the sample, around 89% are singletons; the top ten hold 2.5% to 3%. With respect to this clone: What it binds is not known.

The J segment lost 8 bases and the V segment lost 4 bases, leaving 8 bases of the junction unmatched. The CDR3 extends over 15 amino acids. Germline V gene data show CDR1 as SGHTS and CDR2 as YDEGEE. Findings and limits, study-wide: A list of about 160 TCR beta chains associated with cytomegalovirus was given. The classifier was said to identify cytomegalovirus status with high specificity and sensitivity. While the bulk of TCR sequences proved rare, some public TCRs turned up in many donors.

The chain joins TRBV5-8 to TRBJ1-4; the match to TRBD1 covers 10 bases. The sequenced material came from PBMCs. The receptor was isolated from a man aged 18 to 30 in good health and CMV-seronegative. The CDR3 bases are TGTGCCAGCAGCACAGGACAGGGGGGCGAGGAAAAACTGTTTTTT. It encodes CASSTGQGGEEKLFF. The whole variable domain, remainder taken from reference TRBV5-8 and TRBJ1-4, is EAGVTQSPTHLIKTRGQQATLRCSPISGHTSVYWYQQALGLGLQFLLWYDEGEERNRGNFPPRFSGRQFPNYSSELNVNALELEDSALYLCASSTGQGGEEKLFFGSGTQLSVL.